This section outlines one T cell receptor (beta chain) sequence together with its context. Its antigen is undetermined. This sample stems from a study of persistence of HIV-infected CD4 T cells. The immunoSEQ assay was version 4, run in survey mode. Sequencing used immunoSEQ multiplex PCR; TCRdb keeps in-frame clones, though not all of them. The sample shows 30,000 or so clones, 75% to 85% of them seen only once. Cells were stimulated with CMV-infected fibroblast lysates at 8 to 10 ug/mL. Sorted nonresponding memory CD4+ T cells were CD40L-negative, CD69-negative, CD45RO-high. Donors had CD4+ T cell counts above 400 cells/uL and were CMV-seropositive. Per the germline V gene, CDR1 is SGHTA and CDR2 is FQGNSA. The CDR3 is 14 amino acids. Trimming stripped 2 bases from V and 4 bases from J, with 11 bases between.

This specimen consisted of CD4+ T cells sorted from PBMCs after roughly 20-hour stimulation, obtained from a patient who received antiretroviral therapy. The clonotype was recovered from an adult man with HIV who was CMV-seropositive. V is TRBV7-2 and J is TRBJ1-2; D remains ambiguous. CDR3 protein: CASSLRQEGYGYTF. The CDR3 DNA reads TGTGCCAGCAGCTTAAGGCAGGAGGGCTATGGCTACACCTTC.